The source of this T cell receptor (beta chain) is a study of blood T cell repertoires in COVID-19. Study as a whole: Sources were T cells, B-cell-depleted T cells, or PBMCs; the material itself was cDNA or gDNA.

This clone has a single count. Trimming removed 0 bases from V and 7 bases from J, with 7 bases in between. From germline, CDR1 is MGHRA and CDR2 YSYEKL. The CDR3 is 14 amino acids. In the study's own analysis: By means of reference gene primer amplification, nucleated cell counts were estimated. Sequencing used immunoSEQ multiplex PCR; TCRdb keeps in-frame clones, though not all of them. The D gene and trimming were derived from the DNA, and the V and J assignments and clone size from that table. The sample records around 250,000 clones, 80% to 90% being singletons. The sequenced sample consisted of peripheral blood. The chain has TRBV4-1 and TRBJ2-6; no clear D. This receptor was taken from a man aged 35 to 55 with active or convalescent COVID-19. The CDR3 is CASSQDQFANVLTF. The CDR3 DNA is TGCGCCAGCAGCCAAGATCAGTTCGCCAACGTCCTGACTTTC.